The rows below give T cell receptor beta chains drawn from one sample of a study of blood T cell repertoires in COVID-19. Produced via immunoSEQ multiplex PCR; TCRdb's table is partial and in-frame only. The table shows over 200,000 clones, with about 87% occurring only once. The sequenced sample consisted of peripheral blood. The receptors originated from a man aged 55 to 70 who had recovered from COVID-19. Each CDR3 is given with its conserved first and last residue. D genes are given only for firm matches. The size field is filled for only some rows; it gives once, few, many or a size class.

cdr3_length: 15
clone_size: .
d_call: TRBD2
j_call: TRBJ2-5
v_call: TRBV18
cdr3_nt: TGTGCCAGCTCACCCATGACTAGCGGGAGGGAGACCCAGTACTTC
cdr3_aa: CASSPMTSGRETQYF

cdr3_length: 13
clone_size: .
d_call: .
j_call: TRBJ1-2
v_call: TRBV18
cdr3_nt: TGTGCCAGCTCACCGGGAGATAACTATGGCTACACCTTC
cdr3_aa: CASSPGDNYGYTF

cdr3_length: 15
clone_size: .
d_call: TRBD2
j_call: TRBJ2-7
v_call: TRBV19
cdr3_nt: TGTGCCAGTAGTATAGCGGGGGGGATCTCCTACGAGCAGTACTTC
cdr3_aa: CASSIAGGISYEQYF

cdr3_length: 15
clone_size: .
d_call: TRBD1
j_call: TRBJ1-6
v_call: TRBV5-6
cdr3_nt: TGTGCCAGCAGCTTAGACAGGGGTTCCAATTCACCCCTCCACTTT
cdr3_aa: CASSLDRGSNSPLHF

cdr3_length: 15
clone_size: .
d_call: TRBD1
j_call: TRBJ2-3
v_call: TRBV5-1
cdr3_nt: TGCGCCAGCAGCGGGGGACAGGGATTGACAGATACGCAGTATTTT
cdr3_aa: CASSGGQGLTDTQYF

cdr3_length: 15
clone_size: once
d_call: TRBD2
j_call: TRBJ2-5
v_call: TRBV3-1/TRBV3-2
cdr3_nt: TGTGCCAGCAGCCCGCTAGCGGGGGGGCGGGAGACCCAGTACTTC
cdr3_aa: CASSPLAGGRETQYF

cdr3_length: 17
clone_size: .
d_call: TRBD1
j_call: TRBJ2-7
v_call: TRBV28
cdr3_nt: TGTGCCAGCAGTTTTCGAGTAAGTGACAGGGCTCGTGCCGAGCAGTACTTC
cdr3_aa: CASSFRVSDRARAEQYF

cdr3_length: 13
clone_size: .
d_call: .
j_call: TRBJ2-3
v_call: TRBV27
cdr3_nt: TGTGCCAGCAGTTTAGGTATGCGGGATACGCAGTATTTT
cdr3_aa: CASSLGMRDTQYF

cdr3_length: 13
clone_size: .
d_call: .
j_call: TRBJ2-3
v_call: TRBV19
cdr3_nt: TGTGCCAGTAGGGACAGTTACACAGATACGCAGTATTTT
cdr3_aa: CASRDSYTDTQYF

cdr3_length: 14
clone_size: .
d_call: .
j_call: TRBJ2-5
v_call: TRBV19
cdr3_nt: TGTGCCAGTAGCCCGGGAGCTAATTCTGAGACCCAGTACTTC
cdr3_aa: CASSPGANSETQYF

cdr3_length: 15
clone_size: .
d_call: .
j_call: TRBJ1-1
v_call: TRBV19
cdr3_nt: TGTGCCAGTAGTCCCGGGAGGGGGGCGCATACTGAAGCTTTCTTT
cdr3_aa: CASSPGRGAHTEAFF

cdr3_length: 13
clone_size: few
d_call: TRBD1
j_call: TRBJ1-1
v_call: TRBV5-4
cdr3_nt: TGTGCCAGCAGCACACAGGGGTATGGGGAAGCTTTCTTT
cdr3_aa: CASSTQGYGEAFF

cdr3_length: 14
clone_size: .
d_call: TRBD2
j_call: TRBJ2-5
v_call: TRBV5-1
cdr3_nt: TGCGCCAGTGGACTAGCGGGGGGCGCAGAGACCCAGTACTTC
cdr3_aa: CASGLAGGAETQYF

cdr3_length: 14
clone_size: .
d_call: .
j_call: TRBJ1-2
v_call: TRBV5-8
cdr3_nt: TGTGCCAGCAGCTCGGCAGGATCTAACTATGGCTACACCTTC
cdr3_aa: CASSSAGSNYGYTF

cdr3_length: 13
clone_size: .
d_call: TRBD1
j_call: TRBJ1-2
v_call: TRBV19
cdr3_nt: TGTGCCACGACCAGGGACAGGAACTATGGCTACACCTTC
cdr3_aa: CATTRDRNYGYTF

cdr3_length: 14
clone_size: once
d_call: TRBD1
j_call: TRBJ1-5
v_call: TRBV18
cdr3_nt: TGTGCCAGCTCACGGACAGGGGCCAATCAGCCCCAGCATTTT
cdr3_aa: CASSRTGANQPQHF

cdr3_length: 15
clone_size: .
d_call: TRBD2
j_call: TRBJ2-2
v_call: TRBV19
cdr3_nt: TGTGCCAGTAAAAGGGCGGGGGTGAACACCGGGGAGCTGTTTTTT
cdr3_aa: CASKRAGVNTGELFF

cdr3_length: 13
clone_size: .
d_call: .
j_call: TRBJ2-7
v_call: TRBV30
cdr3_nt: TGTGCCTGGAGTGTTACAGACTCCTACGAGCAGTACTTC
cdr3_aa: CAWSVTDSYEQYF

cdr3_length: 18
clone_size: .
d_call: TRBD2
j_call: TRBJ2-3
v_call: TRBV3-1/TRBV3-2
cdr3_nt: TGTGCCAGCAGCCCCCGTGCCGGGACTAGCGGGAGTGCAGATACGCAGTATTTT
cdr3_aa: CASSPRAGTSGSADTQYF

cdr3_length: 17
clone_size: .
d_call: TRBD2
j_call: TRBJ2-1
v_call: TRBV7-3
cdr3_nt: TGTGCCAGCAGCTTAAATGCGGGAGGCGACTTAAGCAATGAGCAGTTCTTC
cdr3_aa: CASSLNAGGDLSNEQFF

cdr3_length: 12
clone_size: .
d_call: .
j_call: TRBJ2-3
v_call: TRBV27
cdr3_nt: TGTGCCAGCAGTTCGTTCGCAGATACGCAGTATTTT
cdr3_aa: CASSSFADTQYF

cdr3_length: 17
clone_size: .
d_call: TRBD2
j_call: TRBJ2-3
v_call: TRBV11-2
cdr3_nt: TGTGCCAGCAGCTCCCGACTAGCGGGGGGGGGCACAGATACGCAGTATTTT
cdr3_aa: CASSSRLAGGGTDTQYF

cdr3_length: 15
clone_size: once
d_call: TRBD2
j_call: TRBJ2-7
v_call: TRBV11-2
cdr3_nt: TGTGCCAGCAGCCCGACCAGCGGGAGCTGGTACGAGCAGTACTTC
cdr3_aa: CASSPTSGSWYEQYF

cdr3_length: 14
clone_size: .
d_call: TRBD1
j_call: TRBJ1-3
v_call: TRBV5-1
cdr3_nt: TGCGCCAGCAGCACAGGGGGCTCTGGAAACACCATATATTTT
cdr3_aa: CASSTGGSGNTIYF

cdr3_length: 17
clone_size: .
d_call: TRBD2
j_call: TRBJ2-3
v_call: TRBV18
cdr3_nt: TGTGCCAGCTCACCACCCACTAGCGGGGGGGGCCCAGATACGCAGTATTTT
cdr3_aa: CASSPPTSGGGPDTQYF

cdr3_length: 14
clone_size: .
d_call: .
j_call: TRBJ1-5
v_call: TRBV28
cdr3_nt: TGTGCCAGCAGGCCCGCGGGGGAACGACAGCCCCAGCATTTT
cdr3_aa: CASRPAGERQPQHF

cdr3_length: 15
clone_size: .
d_call: .
j_call: TRBJ1-1
v_call: TRBV28
cdr3_nt: TGTGCCAGCAGTGCCGGGGGACCTCCATCAGATGAAGCTTTCTTT
cdr3_aa: CASSAGGPPSDEAFF

cdr3_length: 15
clone_size: .
d_call: TRBD1
j_call: TRBJ2-7
v_call: TRBV7-6
cdr3_nt: TGTGCCAGCAGCCCCCTCGCGGGACAGGGATACGAGCAGTACTTC
cdr3_aa: CASSPLAGQGYEQYF

cdr3_length: 13
clone_size: .
d_call: .
j_call: TRBJ2-3
v_call: TRBV3-1/TRBV3-2
cdr3_nt: TGTGCCAGCAGCCAAGTGGAGGCAGATACGCAGTATTTT
cdr3_aa: CASSQVEADTQYF

cdr3_length: 15
clone_size: .
d_call: TRBD2
j_call: TRBJ2-7
v_call: TRBV20-1
cdr3_nt: TGCAGTGCGAGTCTAGCGGGAGGGACTAACGACGAGCAGTACTTC
cdr3_aa: CSASLAGGTNDEQYF

cdr3_length: 15
clone_size: .
d_call: TRBD1
j_call: TRBJ1-1
v_call: TRBV2
cdr3_nt: TGTGCCAGCAGCGGCCTCGGACAGGGGGCTTCTGAAGCTTTCTTT
cdr3_aa: CASSGLGQGASEAFF

cdr3_length: 13
clone_size: few
d_call: .
j_call: TRBJ2-7
v_call: TRBV7-6
cdr3_nt: TGTGCCAGCAGCTTCGGACAAAGATACGAGCAGTACTTC
cdr3_aa: CASSFGQRYEQYF

cdr3_length: 14
clone_size: .
d_call: .
j_call: TRBJ2-3
v_call: TRBV18
cdr3_nt: TGTGCCAGCTCACCGGAGGGACGGGCAGATACGCAGTATTTT
cdr3_aa: CASSPEGRADTQYF

cdr3_length: 15
clone_size: .
d_call: .
j_call: TRBJ2-1
v_call: TRBV11-1
cdr3_nt: TGTGCCAGCAGCTTAGGATGGGAGGCCTACAATGAGCAGTTCTTC
cdr3_aa: CASSLGWEAYNEQFF

cdr3_length: 13
clone_size: few
d_call: TRBD1
j_call: TRBJ2-4
v_call: TRBV12-3/TRBV12-4
cdr3_nt: TGTGCCAGCAGCCTTGGGACAGCAAACATTCAGTACTTC
cdr3_aa: CASSLGTANIQYF

cdr3_length: 17
clone_size: few
d_call: .
j_call: TRBJ1-3
v_call: TRBV19
cdr3_nt: TGTGCCAGTAGTATTGGCACCGGGACTCTGACTGGAAACACCATATATTTT
cdr3_aa: CASSIGTGTLTGNTIYF

cdr3_length: 13
clone_size: .
d_call: .
j_call: TRBJ2-7
v_call: TRBV19
cdr3_nt: TGTGCCAGTAGATCGGCGGGGGCGCTCGAGCAGTACTTC
cdr3_aa: CASRSAGALEQYF

cdr3_length: 18
clone_size: .
d_call: TRBD2
j_call: TRBJ2-7
v_call: TRBV7-8
cdr3_nt: TGTGCCACCCAACGGACTAGCGGGAGCGGTGGGAACTCCTACGAGCAGTACTTC
cdr3_aa: CATQRTSGSGGNSYEQYF

cdr3_length: 16
clone_size: few
d_call: .
j_call: TRBJ1-5
v_call: TRBV2
cdr3_nt: TGTGCCAGCACTACGATTGATCAGGGTAGGAATCAGCCCCAGCATTTT
cdr3_aa: CASTTIDQGRNQPQHF

cdr3_length: 17
clone_size: .
d_call: .
j_call: TRBJ2-7
v_call: TRBV11-2
cdr3_nt: TGTGCCAGCAGCGCCCGGGGGGCGGGATATATCTCCTACGAGCAGTACTTC
cdr3_aa: CASSARGAGYISYEQYF

cdr3_length: 17
clone_size: .
d_call: .
j_call: TRBJ2-2
v_call: TRBV24-1
cdr3_nt: TGTGCCACCAGTGGGAAACCGGGGGACCCGGGCACCGGGGAGCTGTTTTTT
cdr3_aa: CATSGKPGDPGTGELFF

cdr3_length: 16
clone_size: few
d_call: TRBD1
j_call: TRBJ2-3
v_call: TRBV19
cdr3_nt: TGTGCCAGTAGTTTTACTGGGACAGGGGGCACAGATACGCAGTATTTT
cdr3_aa: CASSFTGTGGTDTQYF